This T cell receptor (beta chain) was identified in a study of T cells in Graves' hyperthyroidism and ophthalmopathy. This clonotype was seen at least ten times. There were TCR beta CDR3 regions amplified from RNA transcripts. The TCR CDR3 was amplified in a first-round RT-PCR using the HTBI primer set. TCRdb processed the multiplex PCR reads anew with MiXCR; each CDR3 protein has one entry. The data show about 600,000 distinct CDR3 sequences, about 16% seen once. CDR3 length: 16 residues. CDR1 is SGHAT, CDR2 FQNNGV, per germline. The J segment lost 7 bases and the V segment lost 0 bases, leaving 5 bases of the junction unmatched.

The genes are TRBV11-2 and TRBJ2-5; 13 nucleotides agree with TRBD2. Sequenced material: blood. The source of this sequence is a woman in her thirties or forties with Graves' ophthalmopathy. DNA for the CDR3: TGTGCCAGCAGCTTAGAGGGGACTAGCGGGATCGGGACCCAGTACTTC. It specifies CASSLEGTSGIGTQYF.